The source of this T cell receptor (beta chain) is a study of tumor T cells in aggressive B-cell lymphoma. This clone was observed a single time. The germline gives CDR1 MGHRA, CDR2 YSYEKL. The CDR3 runs 14 residues. V gave up 3 bases and J gave up 4 bases; unmatched junction bases: 4. Sequencing used immunoSEQ multiplex PCR; TCRdb keeps in-frame clones, though not all of them. The repertoire holds roughly 10,000 clones, with about 93% as singletons. The clonotype originates from an adult with diffuse large B cell lymphoma. The material sequenced was tumor tissue. This rearrangement joins TRBV4-1 to TRBJ2-7; the match to TRBD1 covers 9 bases. DNA of the CDR3: TGCGCCAGCAGCCATCTGGGACAGGGATACGAGCAGTACTTC. It codes for CASSHLGQGYEQYF.